Below are 17 T cell receptor beta chains sequenced from a single sample in a study of blood T cells in healthy people across ages. A J-beta primer mix and a sample-barcoded 5' primer were used in a second PCR of roughly 6 to 12 cycles. TCRdb reanalysed the 5' RACE reads using MiXCR and keeps one entry per CDR3 protein. This repertoire shows about 650,000 distinct CDR3 sequences, about 51% found once; its top ten account for roughly 14%. The material sequenced was blood. The origin of the receptors is a woman over 75 in good health.

The chain couples TRBV28 to TRBJ1-2; D unclear. Germline V gives CDR1 MDHEN, CDR2 SYDVKM. V was clipped by 5 bases and J by 3 bases, with 10 bases between them. The CDR3 sequence is 13 residues long. The CDR3, as DNA: TGTGCCAGCAGTCTAAGACAAGACTATGGCTACACCTTC. This encodes CASSLRQDYGYTF.

V and J are TRBV14 and TRBJ2-3; D not resolved. The CDR3 sequence is 15 residues long. V was shortened by 3 bases and J by 2 bases, with 12 bases between the two germline ends. Germline V lookup: CDR1 SGHDN, CDR2 FVKESK. The CDR3 loop is CASSHYSVFTDTQYF. CDR3 DNA sequence: TGTGCCAGCAGCCACTACTCAGTATTCACAGATACGCAGTATTTT.

This chain joins TRBV7-2 and TRBJ2-1; D possibly matches TRBD1 or TRBD2 (5 bases each). Per germline, CDR1 SGHTA and CDR2 FQGNSA. The V end lost 0 bases, the J end lost 1 base, and 7 bases lay between the germline ends. This CDR3 is 15 amino acids long. CDR3 region: CASSLAWGSYNEQFF. In DNA, the CDR3 is TGTGCCAGCAGCTTAGCGTGGGGGTCCTACAATGAGCAGTTCTTC.

The rearrangement joins TRBV12-3 or TRBV12-4 to TRBJ2-5; possibly TRBD1 for D (5 bases). The length of the CDR3 is 12 residues. V lost 7 bases, J lost 4 bases, and 10 bases lay in between. CDR3 in DNA: TGTGCCAGCAAGGGCCAGGGAGAGACCCAGTACTTC. It is translated as CASKGQGETQYF.

The rearrangement links TRBV6-5 to TRBJ2-1; perhaps D is TRBD1 or TRBD2 (6 bases each). This CDR3 is 16 amino acids long. From germline, CDR1 is MNHEY and CDR2 SVGAGI. V was cut by 1 base and J by 6 bases, with 16 bases left in between. The CDR3 sequence is CASSYWGHEAGNEQFF. The CDR3 DNA sequence: TGTGCCAGCAGTTACTGGGGACACGAAGCGGGCAATGAGCAGTTCTTC.

Comments on this clonotype: This may arise from a read error, as a much more abundant clone is one base away. The chain has TRBV28 and TRBJ1-6, with 8 bases identical to TRBD1. The CDR3 runs 15 residues. CDR1 is MDHEN, CDR2 SYDVKM, per germline. CDR3 sequence reads: CAGSTGQGSTSPLHF. CDR3 in DNA: TGTGCCGGCAGTACCGGACAGGGCAGTACTTCACCCCTCCACTTT.

The chain joins TRBV20-1 to TRBJ2-3; 7 bases are a match to TRBD2. The junction had 5 bases not matched to a gene; V was cut back by 1 base and J by 4 bases. Germline V gene lookup returns CDR1 DFQATT and CDR2 SNEGSKA (reference sequence). The CDR3 is 14 amino acids. The CDR3 protein is CSARVPSGPDTQYF. CDR3 sequence (DNA): TGCAGTGCTAGAGTTCCTAGCGGCCCAGATACGCAGTATTTT.

V is TRBV4-3 and J is TRBJ2-1; D not certain. Trimming removed 0 bases from V and 6 bases from J, with 12 bases in between. The V gene's germline CDR1 is LGHNA and CDR2 YSLEER. There are 15 residues in the CDR3. The CDR3 reads CASSQDPGRANEQFF. The CDR3 nucleotides read TGCGCCAGCAGCCAAGATCCGGGCAGAGCCAATGAGCAGTTCTTC.

This clonotype came up a few times. The CDR3 sequence: CASSPGTSGRPTYNEQFF. CDR3 coding DNA: TGTGCCAGCAGCCCAGGGACTAGCGGGAGACCCACCTACAATGAGCAGTTCTTC. The chain links TRBV7-8 to TRBJ2-1; TRBD2 matches at 14 bases. Germline loops: CDR1 SGHVS, CDR2 FQNEAQ. V was clipped by 5 bases and J by 2 bases; unmatched bases: 8. This CDR3 is 18 amino acids long.

This clonotype was counted many times. The chain carries TRBV2 and TRBJ2-3, with D unresolved. Germline CDR1 SNHLY, CDR2 FYNNEI. This CDR3 is 13 amino acids long. The V and J ends lost 5 bases and 6 bases respectively, with 12 bases between them. This CDR3 reads CASSFSGSDTQYF. The DNA for the CDR3 is TGTGCCAGCAGTTTTTCCGGGTCGGATACGCAGTATTTT.

This chain joins TRBV7-9 and TRBJ2-1; D might be TRBD2 (6 bases). Germline V CDR1 and CDR2: SEHNR, FQNEAQ (reference sequence). With 0 bases removed from V and 2 bases from J, the gap between germline ends came to 14 bases. This CDR3 spans 17 amino acids. The CDR3 sequence: CASSLASGSGPYNEQFF. The CDR3 DNA reads as TGTGCCAGCAGCTTAGCGTCCGGTAGCGGACCCTACAATGAGCAGTTCTTC.

The rearrangement links TRBV9 to TRBJ2-5; 7 bases map to TRBD1. V was clipped by 1 base and J by 4 bases; unmatched bases: 1. This CDR3 is built from 13 residues. Germline V gene data show CDR1 as SGDLS and CDR2 as YYNGEE. CDR3 region: CASSVRGPETQYF. Written as DNA, the CDR3 is TGTGCCAGCAGCGTAAGGGGGCCAGAGACCCAGTACTTC.

The chain carries TRBV3-1 and TRBJ1-1; tentative D call: TRBD1 (5 bases). The CDR3 totals 14 residues. Germline values: CDR1 LGHDT, CDR2 YNNKEL (reference sequence). Trimming took 0 bases from V and 6 from J, leaving 11 bases between them. CDR3 sequence (DNA): TGTGCCAGCAGCCAAGAACTGGGGGTACCTGAAGCTTTCTTT. Translating gives CASSQELGVPEAFF. Looking up the rest from reference TRBV3-1 and TRBJ1-1 gives the full variable domain: DTAVSQTPKYLVTQMGNDKSIKCEQNLGHDTMYWYKQDSKKFLKIMFSYNNKELIINETVPNRFSPKSPDKAHLNLHINSLELGDSAVYFCASSQELGVPEAFFGQGTRLTVV.

This clonotype was detected many times. The J gene is TRBJ2-1, the V gene TRBV15, with 7 positions matching TRBD2. This CDR3 is built from 16 residues. Losses at the gene ends were 3 bases for V and 5 bases for J; bases not matched to a gene: 10. Germline V gene sequence: CDR1 LNHNV, CDR2 YYDKDF (reference sequence). CDR3 residues: CATSRESGTGNNEQFF. CDR3 DNA sequence: TGTGCCACCAGCAGGGAGAGCGGGACGGGAAACAATGAGCAGTTCTTC.

This chain links TRBV20-1 with TRBJ2-5; the D gene is possibly TRBD1 (5 bases). This CDR3 is 14 amino acids long. Per the germline V gene, CDR1 is DFQATT and CDR2 is SNEGSKA (reference sequence). Trimming stripped 0 bases from V and 1 base from J, with 9 bases between. The DNA for the CDR3 is TGCAGTGCTAGAGACACGACAGCCCAAGAGACCCAGTACTTC. Residues: CSARDTTAQETQYF.

This clonotype was detected a few times. This chain links TRBV7-2 with TRBJ1-2; a possible D gene is TRBD1 (5 bases). CDR3 size: 14 residues. Germline V gives CDR1 SGHTA, CDR2 FQGNSA. V shed 4 bases and J shed 4 bases, with 13 bases lying between them. CDR3 DNA: TGTGCCAGCAGCTCAGGGCGGGACCGCTATGGCTACACCTTC. This codes for CASSSGRDRYGYTF.

This clonotype was seen a handful of times. V usage is TRBV2 and J usage is TRBJ2-2, with 11 nucleotides matching TRBD2. The CDR3 is made up of 16 amino acids. The germline gives CDR1 SNHLY, CDR2 FYNNEI. Germline trimming cut 8 bases from V and 6 bases from J; bases unmatched to any gene: 11. CDR3 in DNA: TGTGCCAGCTTCTATACTAGCGGGGGTAAAGCCGGGGAGCTGTTTTTT. Amino acids: CASFYTSGGKAGELFF.